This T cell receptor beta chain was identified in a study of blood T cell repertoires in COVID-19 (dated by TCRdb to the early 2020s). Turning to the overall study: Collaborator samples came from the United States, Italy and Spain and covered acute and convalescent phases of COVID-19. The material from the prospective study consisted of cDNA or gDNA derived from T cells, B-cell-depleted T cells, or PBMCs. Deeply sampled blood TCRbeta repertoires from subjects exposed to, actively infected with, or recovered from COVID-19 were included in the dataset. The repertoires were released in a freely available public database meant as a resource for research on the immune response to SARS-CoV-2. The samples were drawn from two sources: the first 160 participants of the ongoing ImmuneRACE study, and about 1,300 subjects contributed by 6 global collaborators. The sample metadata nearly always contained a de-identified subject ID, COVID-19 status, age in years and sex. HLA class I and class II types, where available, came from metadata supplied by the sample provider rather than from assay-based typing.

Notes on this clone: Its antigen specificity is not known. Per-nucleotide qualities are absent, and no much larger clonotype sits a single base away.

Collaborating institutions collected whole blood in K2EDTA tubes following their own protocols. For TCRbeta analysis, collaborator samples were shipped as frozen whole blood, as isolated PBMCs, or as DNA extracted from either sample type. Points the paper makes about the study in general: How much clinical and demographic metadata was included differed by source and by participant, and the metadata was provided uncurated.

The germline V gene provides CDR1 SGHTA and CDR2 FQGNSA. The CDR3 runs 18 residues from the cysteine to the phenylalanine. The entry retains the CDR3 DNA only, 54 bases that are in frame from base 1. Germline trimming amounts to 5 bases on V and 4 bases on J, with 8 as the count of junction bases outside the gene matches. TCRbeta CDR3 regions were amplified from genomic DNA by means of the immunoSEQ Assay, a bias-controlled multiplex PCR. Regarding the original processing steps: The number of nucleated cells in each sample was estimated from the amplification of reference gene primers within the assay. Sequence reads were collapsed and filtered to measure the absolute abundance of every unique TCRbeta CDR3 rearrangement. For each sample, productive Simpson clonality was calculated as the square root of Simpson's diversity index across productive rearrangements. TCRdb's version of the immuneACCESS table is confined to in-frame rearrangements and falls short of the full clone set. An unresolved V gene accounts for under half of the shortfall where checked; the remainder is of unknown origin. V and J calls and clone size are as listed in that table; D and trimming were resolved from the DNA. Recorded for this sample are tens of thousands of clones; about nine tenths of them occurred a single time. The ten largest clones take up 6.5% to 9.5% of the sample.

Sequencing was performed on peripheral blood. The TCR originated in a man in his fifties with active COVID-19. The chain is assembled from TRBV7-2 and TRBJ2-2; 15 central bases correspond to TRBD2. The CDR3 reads CASSPPGLAGGRTGELFF. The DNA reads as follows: TGTGCCAGCAGCCCCCCGGGACTAGCGGGAGGCCGCACCGGGGAGCTGTTTTTT.